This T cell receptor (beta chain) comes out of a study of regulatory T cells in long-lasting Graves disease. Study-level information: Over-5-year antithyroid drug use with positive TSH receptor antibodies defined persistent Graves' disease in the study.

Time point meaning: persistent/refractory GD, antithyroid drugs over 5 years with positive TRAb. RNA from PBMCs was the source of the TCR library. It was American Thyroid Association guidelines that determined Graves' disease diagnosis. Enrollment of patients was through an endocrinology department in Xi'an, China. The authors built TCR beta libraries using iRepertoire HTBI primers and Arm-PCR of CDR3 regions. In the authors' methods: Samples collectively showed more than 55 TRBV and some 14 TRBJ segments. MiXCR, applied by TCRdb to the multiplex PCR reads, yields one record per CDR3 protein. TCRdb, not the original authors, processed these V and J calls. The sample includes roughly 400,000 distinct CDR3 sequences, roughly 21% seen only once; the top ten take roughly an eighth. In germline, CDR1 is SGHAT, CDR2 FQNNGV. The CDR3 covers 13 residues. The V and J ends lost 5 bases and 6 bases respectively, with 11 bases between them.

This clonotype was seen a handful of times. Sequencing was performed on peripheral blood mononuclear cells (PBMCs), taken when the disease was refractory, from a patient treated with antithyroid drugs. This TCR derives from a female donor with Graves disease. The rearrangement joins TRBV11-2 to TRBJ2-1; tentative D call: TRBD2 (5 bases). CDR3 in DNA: TGTGCCAGCAGCCTCGAGGCGGGCAATGAGCAGTTCTTC. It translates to CASSLEAGNEQFF.